The rows below give T cell receptor beta chains drawn from one sample of a study of Graves' ophthalmopathy and Graves' hyperthyroidism. A single record per CDR3 protein comes from TCRdb applying MiXCR to the multiplex PCR reads. The sample includes about 14,000 distinct CDR3 sequences, approximately 49% of them seen just once. Sample: peripheral blood. The source of these receptors is a woman in her twenties or thirties with Graves' ophthalmopathy. Each CDR3 is given with its conserved first and last residue. A D gene is named only where the DNA matches it firmly. Size tells how often a clone was seen (once, few, many) or the class of an expanded clone, and some rows leave it out.

medium-sized,NA,TRBJ2-1,TRBV2,TGTGCCAGCAGTGAAGCGCTTGGGGGTAATGAGCAGTTCTTC,CASSEALGGNEQFF
medium-sized,TRBD1,TRBJ1-1,TRBV9,TGTGCCAGCAGCGTAGAAGGACAGGGGTATACTGAAGCTTTCTTT,CASSVEGQGYTEAFF
NA,NA,TRBJ2-3,TRBV6-1,TGTGCCAGCAAGGGACCGAGCACAGATACGCAGTATTTT,CASKGPSTDTQYF
NA,TRBD2,TRBJ2-5,TRBV6-6,TGTGCCAGCAGGACGAGACGGGGGGATGGGGAGACCCAGTACTTC,CASRTRRGDGETQYF
many,NA,TRBJ2-6,TRBV5-8,TGTGCCAGCAGCTTGGTGGAGGGGGCGCCTGGGGCCAACGTCCTGACTTTC,CASSLVEGAPGANVLTF
NA,TRBD1,TRBJ2-7,TRBV9,TGCACCAGCAGCGTAGACAGGGAATTTGACGAGCAGTACTTC,CTSSVDREFDEQYF
NA,TRBD2,TRBJ2-5,TRBV7-3,TGTGCCAGCAGCTTGGGACTAGCGGGCAAAGAGACCCAGTACTTC,CASSLGLAGKETQYF
few,NA,TRBJ2-7,TRBV24-1,TGTGCCACCAGTGATTCGGACAACTCCTACGAGCAGTACTTC,CATSDSDNSYEQYF
NA,NA,TRBJ1-6,TRBV14,TGTGCCAGCAGCCAACTTCCCGTCCCCCACCCGCTCGGCGCACCCCTCCACTTT,CASSQLPVPHPLGAPLHF
many,NA,TRBJ1-1,TRBV14,TGTGCCAGCAGCCAAGATGGTGGTGGCTGGGGCACTGAAGCTTTCTTT,CASSQDGGGWGTEAFF
once,TRBD1,TRBJ1-2,TRBV20-1,TGCAGTGCTAGAGATACGGACAGGGGGGAGTTATACACCTTC,CSARDTDRGELYTF
NA,NA,TRBJ2-1,TRBV20-1,TGCAGTGCTAGGGGGGATGAGCAGTTCTTC,CSARGDEQFF
many,NA,TRBJ2-7,TRBV20-1,TGCAGTGCGCAAGAGTCCGCCTACGAGCAGTACTTC,CSAQESAYEQYF
NA,TRBD2,TRBJ2-1,TRBV20-1,TGCAGTGCTATACTAGCGGGAGGGCCTCTCTCCTACAATGAGCAGTTCTTC,CSAILAGGPLSYNEQFF
once,NA,TRBJ2-5,TRBV2,TGTGCCAGCAGTGAACGGTCGGGGGTCCGGAGGGAGACCCAGTACTTC,CASSERSGVRRETQYF
few,TRBD1,TRBJ1-2,TRBV20-1,TGCAGTGCTAGGGACAGGGTAAACTATGGCTACACCTTC,CSARDRVNYGYTF
few,NA,TRBJ2-1,TRBV6-1,TGTGCCAGCAGTGTGACAAATTCGGGTGAGCAGTTCTTC,CASSVTNSGEQFF
medium-sized,TRBD1,TRBJ2-5,TRBV7-2,TGTGCCAGCAGTAGGGACAGACAAGAGACCCAGTACTTC,CASSRDRQETQYF
once,TRBD2,TRBJ2-7,TRBV9,TGCGCCAGCAGCTTTAACGCGGGAGCCGCCTACGAGCAGTACTTC,CASSFNAGAAYEQYF
NA,TRBD2,TRBJ2-7,TRBV20-1,TGCAGTGCTTTACGGGGGGGGTGGTCCTACGAGCAGTACTTC,CSALRGGWSYEQYF
NA,TRBD2,TRBJ2-7,TRBV19,TGTGCCAGTGGACCCGGGGGGGTATACGAGCAGTACTTC,CASGPGGVYEQYF
NA,TRBD2,TRBJ2-7,TRBV28,TGTGCCAGCGGTCTAGCGGGGGTCTACGAGCAGTACTTC,CASGLAGVYEQYF
medium-sized,TRBD1,TRBJ1-6,TRBV11-2,TGTGCCAGCAGCTTGCGGACAGGGGGCTCTAATTCACCCCTCCACTTT,CASSLRTGGSNSPLHF
many,TRBD2,TRBJ2-5,TRBV15,TGTGCCAGCAGTGGGGTAGCGGGAGAGACCCAGTACTTC,CASSGVAGETQYF
NA,NA,TRBJ2-7,TRBV7-9,TGTGCCAGCAGCCCCGCTAGCCCCATCTCCTACGAGCAGTACTTC,CASSPASPISYEQYF
medium-sized,NA,TRBJ1-1,TRBV19,TGTGCCAGTAGTATAGAAGGGATAATGAACACTGAAGCTTTCTTT,CASSIEGIMNTEAFF
few,TRBD1,TRBJ1-4,TRBV2,TGTGCCAGCAGTTACCGAGTTATTCCGGGACAGAGATCCTTGGGGGAAAAACTGTTTTTT,CASSYRVIPGQRSLGEKLFF
medium-sized,NA,TRBJ1-2,TRBV10-3,TGTGCCATCAGTGAGTCGACCAGGGAGGGTGGCTACACCTTC,CAISESTREGGYTF
NA,TRBD1,TRBJ2-3,TRBV2,TGTGCCAGCAGTGAAGACAGGGGGCCGGCAGATACGCAGTATTTT,CASSEDRGPADTQYF
once,NA,TRBJ2-7,TRBV5-6,TGTGCCAGCAGCTGGGTGGGGCTGGGACGCTACGAGCAGTACTTC,CASSWVGLGRYEQYF
NA,NA,TRBJ1-2,TRBV28,TGTGCCAGCGGCATCGCCGGATATGGCTACACCTTC,CASGIAGYGYTF
NA,TRBD1,TRBJ1-6,TRBV9,TGTGCCTGCAGCTCTGCGGCAGGGGGCGCGATCCATTCACCCATCCACTTT,CACSSAAGGAIHSPIHF
few,NA,TRBJ1-2,TRBV5-1,TGCGCCAGCAGCCTGGAGACAGCCTATGGCTACACCTTC,CASSLETAYGYTF
few,NA,TRBJ2-6,TRBV7-8,TGTGCCAGCAGCACGGGGGCCCCTGGGGCCAACGTCCTGACTTTC,CASSTGAPGANVLTF
NA,TRBD1,TRBJ2-3,TRBV20-1,TGCAGTGCTCATACCTCGACAGGGGGTGTAGATACGCAGTATTTT,CSAHTSTGGVDTQYF
NA,NA,TRBJ2-1,TRBV7-9,TGTGCCAGCAGCTCCCCCCTAGATTTCCGCATCAATGGGCAGTTCTTC,CASSSPLDFRINGQFF
many,NA,TRBJ2-7,TRBV10-2,TGCGCCAGCGGAGGTAGGAGGAGCTACGAGCAGTACTTC,CASGGRRSYEQYF
few,NA,TRBJ2-5,TRBV20-1,TGCAGTGCTTACGGTATAAAAGAGACCCAGTACTTC,CSAYGIKETQYF
few,NA,TRBJ2-5,TRBV20-1,TGCAGTGCACTAAGCCGTGGGCGCCCGGAGACCCAGTACTTC,CSALSRGRPETQYF
NA,NA,TRBJ2-6,TRBV7-2,TGTGCCAGCAGCACTGCTCTAGCGGGGGCCAACGTCCTGACTTTC,CASSTALAGANVLTF
NA,NA,TRBJ1-1,TRBV7-6,TGTGCCAGCAGCTTAAATGTAGGGGTGAACACTGAAGCTTTCTTT,CASSLNVGVNTEAFF
many,TRBD2,TRBJ2-1,TRBV6-1,TGTGCCAGCAGTGGAGGTGCGGGAGTACTCTACAATGAGCAGTTCTTC,CASSGGAGVLYNEQFF
few,TRBD1,TRBJ1-4,TRBV29-1,TGCAGCGGGGGGACAGGGACTAATGAAAAACTGTTTTTT,CSGGTGTNEKLFF
many,NA,TRBJ1-3,TRBV2,TGTGCCAGCAGTGAAAGGCGGGGGAGCTCTGGAAACACCATATATTTT,CASSERRGSSGNTIYF
few,NA,TRBJ1-1,TRBV7-6,TGTGCCAGCAGCTTAGGGGGGGTCGCTGAAGCTTTCTTT,CASSLGGVAEAFF
few,NA,TRBJ2-7,TRBV2,TGTGCCAGCAGTGAAGCGCAGGGCGGAACTGTTCGGGATCCCTACGAGCAGTACTTC,CASSEAQGGTVRDPYEQYF